This T cell receptor (beta chain) was documented in a study of blood T cell repertoires in COVID-19. Study summary: There were acute and convalescent COVID-19 samples, and they came from the United States, Italy and Spain. Sample material is recorded as cDNA or gDNA derived from T cells, B-cell-depleted T cells, or PBMCs.

Original handling: Nucleated cell number was recorded as an estimate derived from reference gene primer amplification. Using immunoSEQ multiplex PCR, the repertoire was profiled, and TCRdb retains in-frame clones only, with some absent. The V and J calls and clone size come from that table; D and trimming were worked out from the DNA. The repertoire consists of 110,000 or so clones, with about four fifths occurring once and the leading ten covering roughly two fifths. This TCR was recovered from a man aged 80 or over with acute or convalescent COVID-19. Sequenced: peripheral blood.

CDR3 sequence reads: CASSYDRGTTEAFF. Written as DNA, the CDR3 is TGTGCCAGCAGTTATGACAGGGGGACCACTGAAGCTTTCTTT. This chain links TRBV6-5 with TRBJ1-1, with TRBD1 identical over 9 bases. The CDR3 totals 14 residues. The V gene's germline CDR1 is MNHEY and CDR2 SVGAGI. The V and J ends lost 3 bases and 4 bases, in that order; junction bases with no gene match: 3.